This record covers a single T cell receptor (beta chain). This clonotype has ten or more counts. This clone's antigen is unknown. No base qualities exist here, and no much larger clone lies one base off it. Receptor libraries were prepared by 5' RACE. TCRdb names NextSeq 500 as the instrument used. In the TCR library protocol, unique molecular identifiers were attached to individual cDNA molecules to correct for PCR bias and sequencing error. Sequencing covered both TCR alpha and beta chains, and within each sample the abundances of alpha and beta sequences were tightly co-correlated. Concerning the study's data processing: V gene, J gene and CDR3 annotation of TCR sequences was performed with Decombinator V4. Expanded TCRs were defined as changing significantly between any two time points under a Poisson model with p below 0.0001. Abundances of TCRs were expressed as counts per million after normalisation to the total number of TCRs sequenced in each sample. TRAV1-2 paired with TRAJ12, TRAJ20 or TRAJ33 defined MAIT TCRs, while TRAV10 paired with TRAJ18 defined iNKT TCRs. A search of VDJdb, accessed on 1 November 2021, was run for TCRs annotated to CMV, EBV and SARS-CoV-2, with TCRs annotated for multiple antigens excluded. TCRdb redid the processing of the public reads, applying fastp at Q25 and MiXCR, and retained in-frame beta chains. Entries are consolidated by CDR3 protein sequence, retaining the most common genes and DNA. The V and J calls were not made by the authors but by TCRdb's processing. This sample has 40,000 to 60,000 distinct CDR3 sequences in its table, and over 7.5% of those were observed once. The ten biggest clones cover 7.5% to 9% of the sample.

This sample is part of a study of early T cells in non-severe SARS-CoV-2 infection (dated by TCRdb to 2020 to 2023). Background for the entire study: TCR sequencing used bulk RNA from unsorted whole blood, so alpha and beta chains could not be paired. Here is what the overall study found, with its caveats: VDJdb matching was skewed toward anti-spike CD8 responses and likely underestimated virus-specific expansions by missing private and CD4 specificities.

V gives up 1 base and J gives up 5 bases, and the segment between their germline ends measures 15 bases. The germline V gene provides CDR1 MNHEY and CDR2 SVGEGT. The CDR3 sequence holds 15 residues, the cysteine and phenylalanine included. The retained sequence is limited to the CDR3, 45 bases, with the frame set at the first base. A case-control design nested within a healthcare worker cohort in London, UK, was used, with weekly nasopharyngeal swab PCR tests and blood sampling performed. Between 23 and 31 March 2020, the week of the UK lockdown, healthcare workers were enrolled and then followed up weekly for as long as 16 weeks.

The rearrangement combines TRBV6-2 or TRBV6-3 with TRBJ2-7, with the D segment identity uncertain. The specimen sequenced was whole blood. This clonotype was obtained from an adult who was a healthcare worker with PCR-confirmed SARS-CoV-2 infection or an uninfected control (not recorded which). The nucleotide sequence is TGTGCCAGCAGTTACTACCCGGGCTATCCCAACGAGCAGTACTTC. The translation is CASSYYPGYPNEQYF.